A single sample is the source of the 30 T cell receptor beta chains below, sequenced in a study of blood T cell repertoires in COVID-19. Measured with immunoSEQ multiplex PCR; TCRdb has only the in-frame clones, and not every one. The top ten hold around 15% of the sample, which has under 300,000 clones, 85% to 90% seen once. Sequencing was carried out using PBMCs or T cells enriched from blood (not recorded which). The receptor set was obtained from a man aged 18 to 29 who had recovered from COVID-19.

The V and J genes are TRBV6-5 and TRBJ1-2; D might be TRBD1 (5 bases). Germline assignment: CDR1 MNHEY and CDR2 SVGAGI. V was clipped by 6 bases and J by 7 bases, with 9 bases between them. The CDR3 runs to 11 residues. The CDR3 reads CASRGTRGYTF. In DNA, the CDR3 is TGTGCCAGCAGAGGGACTCGTGGCTACACCTTC.

The chain recombines TRBV24-1 with TRBJ1-5; 9 bases agree with TRBD1. This CDR3 spans 15 amino acids. The germline V gene has CDR1 KGHDR and CDR2 SFDVKD. V gave up 4 bases and J gave up 6 bases; unmatched junction bases: 6. The CDR3 bases are TGTGCCACCAGTGAGGGACAGGGTTGGGGTCAGCCCCAGCATTTT. Protein sequence: CATSEGQGWGQPQHF.

The genes are TRBV5-1 and TRBJ2-7, with 8 bases fitting TRBD2. V was pared by 4 bases and J by 1 base, with 7 bases of the junction left unmatched. There are 15 residues in the CDR3. Germline V lookup: CDR1 SGHRS, CDR2 YFSETQ. The CDR3 sequence is CASSRDAGGSYEQYF. The DNA of the CDR3 is TGCGCCAGCAGCCGGGACGCGGGGGGTTCCTACGAGCAGTACTTC.

This clone showed up just once. This chain connects TRBV6-5 to TRBJ2-7, with 7 positions matching TRBD2. The CDR3 consists of 15 residues. CDR1 is MNHEY and CDR2 is SVGAGI in the germline V gene. The ends lost 7 bases at V and 4 bases at J; junction bases unmatched: 13. CDR3: CASMVGRGSPYEQYF. DNA of the CDR3: TGTGCCAGCATGGTTGGGCGGGGGAGCCCGTACGAGCAGTACTTC.

The chain combines TRBV5-1 with TRBJ2-5; 11 bases align to TRBD1. The junction had 7 bases not matched to a gene; V was cut back by 4 bases and J by 5 bases. The length of the CDR3 is 15 residues. The germline CDR1 and CDR2 sequences are SGHRS and YFSETQ. The CDR3: CASSPRTGGRETQYF. The CDR3 DNA is TGCGCCAGCAGCCCCCGGACAGGGGGCCGGGAGACCCAGTACTTC. Together with reference TRBV5-1 and TRBJ2-5, the CDR3 gives the full variable domain: KAGVTQTPRYLIKTRGQQVTLSCSPISGHRSVSWYQQTPGQGLQFLFEYFSETQRNKGNFPGRFSGRQFSNSRSEMNVSTLELGDSALYLCASSPRTGGRETQYFGPGTRLLVL.

CDR3 coding DNA: TGTGCCAGCAGGACAGACATGAACACTGAAGCTTTCTTT. Its translation is CASRTDMNTEAFF. This chain connects TRBV28 to TRBJ1-1; the D gene is possibly TRBD1 (5 bases). This CDR3 region has 13 residues. The V gene's germline CDR1 is MDHEN and CDR2 SYDVKM. The V end was cut by 6 bases, the J end by 0 bases, with 8 bases between.

V gene TRBV2 combines with J gene TRBJ2-5; 10 bases agree with TRBD1. The germline CDR1 and CDR2 sequences are SNHLY and FYNNEI. The CDR3 has 15 residues. The junction had 5 bases not matched to a gene; V was cut back by 2 bases and J by 5 bases. In nucleotides, the CDR3 is TGTGCCAGCAGTGAATGGGGGACAGGGGCCGAGACCCAGTACTTC. It specifies CASSEWGTGAETQYF.

The sample holds one count of this clone. V usage is TRBV28 and J usage is TRBJ2-7; D unresolved. In germline, CDR1 is MDHEN, CDR2 SYDVKM. CDR3 size: 13 residues. V gave up 6 bases and J gave up 0 bases, with 9 bases separating them. CDR3 sequence reads: CASRMGFSYEQYF. For the CDR3, the DNA is TGTGCCAGCAGGATGGGCTTCTCCTACGAGCAGTACTTC. The entire variable domain, with the rest obtained from reference TRBV28 and TRBJ2-7, is as follows: DVKVTQSSRYLVKRTGEKVFLECVQDMDHENMFWYRQDPGLGLRLIYFSYDVKMKEKGDIPEGYSVSREKKERFSLILESASTNQTSMYLCASRMGFSYEQYFGPGTRLTVT.

This clone was seen more than once but under ten times. The chain couples TRBV11-1 to TRBJ2-3, with D uncertain. The CDR3 loop spans 15 amino acids. Trimming stripped 3 bases from V and 1 base from J, with 11 bases between. CDR1 is SGHAT, CDR2 FQDESV, per germline (reference sequence). CDR3 DNA: TGTGCCAGCAGCTTCGACATATCCGGCACAGATACGCAGTATTTT. This gives the protein CASSFDISGTDTQYF.

The chain combines TRBV28 with TRBJ1-3; no reliable D call. The V end lost 5 bases, the J end lost 4 bases, and 15 bases lay between the germline ends. The CDR3 is 15 residues long. The germline CDR1 and CDR2 sequences are MDHEN and SYDVKM. For the CDR3, the DNA is TGTGCCAGCAGTCCGTCACAAAACGTGGGAAACACCATATATTTT. Translating it yields CASSPSQNVGNTIYF.

In the case of this clone: At the DNA level, this CDR3 is encoded by other sequences in the same sample as well. The chain combines TRBV5-1 with TRBJ2-3; no clear D gene. Trimming removed 0 bases at V and 0 bases at J, with 5 bases between. CDR3 length: 14 amino acids. CDR1 SGHRS and CDR2 YFSETQ come from the germline V gene. CDR3 sequence: CASSLGQSTDTQYF. The CDR3 DNA reads TGCGCCAGCAGCTTGGGCCAGAGCACAGATACGCAGTATTTT.

The rearrangement links TRBV19 to TRBJ1-1, with TRBD1 as a possible D gene (5 bases). CDR3 length: 17 residues. V lost 1 base and J 0 bases, leaving 15 bases between the germline ends. Germline V gene sequence: CDR1 LNHDA, CDR2 SQIVND (reference sequence). The CDR3, as DNA: TGTGCCAGTAGTATAGGCGGGGTGAGGGGCGTGAACACTGAAGCTTTCTTT. Its translation: CASSIGGVRGVNTEAFF.

The chain links TRBV2 to TRBJ2-5, with D uncertain. Deletions cut 2 bases from V and 10 bases from J, with 20 bases between. This CDR3 spans 15 amino acids. In germline, CDR1 is SNHLY, CDR2 FYNNEI. The CDR3 is CASSETPIGPEDQYF. DNA for the CDR3: TGTGCCAGCAGTGAAACTCCAATTGGGCCAGAAGACCAGTACTTC.

This chain links TRBV24-1 with TRBJ2-3, with 10 bases lining up with TRBD2. CDR1 is KGHDR and CDR2 is SFDVKD in the germline V gene. CDR3 size: 16 residues. Germline trimming cut 6 bases from V and 4 bases from J; bases unmatched to any gene: 9. CDR3 sequence: CATSLSSGSIADTQYF. The DNA of the CDR3 is TGTGCCACCAGTTTGTCTAGCGGGAGTATCGCAGATACGCAGTATTTT.

This sequence joins TRBV4-1 and TRBJ1-6, with D maybe TRBD1 (6 bases). Trimming took 3 bases from V and 10 from J, leaving 19 bases between them. In germline, CDR1 is MGHRA, CDR2 YSYEKL. This CDR3 region has 16 residues. The CDR3, as DNA: TGCGCCAGCAGCCAGGGGACACAAGGGTATGGGTCACCCCTCCACTTT. It translates to CASSQGTQGYGSPLHF.

In this sample, this clone turned up a few times. J is TRBJ2-2 and V is TRBV4-1; TRBD2 is a possible D gene (6 bases). Germline V CDR1 and CDR2: MGHRA, YSYEKL. CDR3 size: 16 residues. V was pared by 1 base and J by 5 bases, with 14 bases between. CDR3 sequence (DNA): TGCGCCAGCAGCCAAGGTGCGGGGCCCGGGACCGGGGAGCTGTTTTTT. This gives the protein CASSQGAGPGTGELFF.

The genes are TRBV11-2 and TRBJ1-1; D is unresolved. The CDR3 is 14 amino acids. CDR1 is SGHAT and CDR2 is FQNNGV in the germline V gene. Trimming cost V 6 bases and J 4 bases, with 15 bases left between them. The CDR3 nucleotides read TGTGCCAGCAGACGACCGGGAAGGAGCACTGAAGCTTTCTTT. Protein: CASRRPGRSTEAFF. Complete variable domain (other parts from reference TRBV11-2 and TRBJ1-1): EAGVAQSPRYKIIEKRQSVAFWCNPISGHATLYWYQQILGQGPKLLIQFQNNGVVDDSQLPKDRFSAERLKGVDSTLKIQPAKLEDSAVYLCASRRPGRSTEAFFGQGTRLTVV.

V is TRBV5-4 and J is TRBJ2-3; D might be TRBD1 (5 bases). The length of the CDR3 is 15 residues. Deletions cut 4 bases from V and 3 bases from J, with 15 bases between. The V gene's germline CDR1 is SGHNT and CDR2 YYREEE (reference sequence). The CDR3 DNA sequence: TGTGCCAGCAGCCCCCGGGCAGGGAAGACAGATACGCAGTATTTT. Translating it yields CASSPRAGKTDTQYF.

The V call is TRBV19, the J call TRBJ1-5; tentatively, D is TRBD1 (6 bases). Trimming removed 3 bases from V and 5 bases from J, with 14 bases in between. The CDR3 runs to 15 residues. The V gene's germline CDR1 is LNHDA and CDR2 SQIVND (reference sequence). In DNA, the CDR3 is TGTGCCAGTAGTATGAGGGGGGGCGCTGATCAGCCCCAGCATTTT. It encodes CASSMRGGADQPQHF.

This chain uses TRBV27 with TRBJ2-7; 7 bases agree with TRBD1. CDR1 is MNHEY and CDR2 is SMNVEV in the germline V gene (reference sequence). The CDR3 spans 14 residues. Germline trimming cut 3 bases from V and 0 bases from J; bases unmatched to any gene: 2. The CDR3 DNA reads TGTGCCAGCAGTTTTCAGGGGGACTCCTACGAGCAGTACTTC. Amino acid sequence: CASSFQGDSYEQYF.

In DNA form, the CDR3 reads TGTGCCAGCAGTGATACCACAATCTATGGCTACACCTTC. Translating gives CASSDTTIYGYTF. The chain combines TRBV25-1 with TRBJ1-2; D uncertain. V lost 3 bases, J lost 4 bases, and 9 bases lay in between. The length of the CDR3 is 13 residues. Germline-derived CDR1 and CDR2 are MGHDK and SYGVNS.

This chain links TRBV5-4 with TRBJ2-5, with TRBD2 as a possible D gene (6 bases). The V gene lost 6 bases and the J gene lost 5 bases, with 14 bases spanning the gap. Germline V gene data show CDR1 as SGHNT and CDR2 as YYREEE (reference sequence). CDR3 size: 13 residues. Here the CDR3 reads CASKEGPEETQYF. The CDR3, as DNA: TGTGCCAGCAAGGAGGGGCCCGAGGAGACCCAGTACTTC.

The chain combines TRBV12-3 or TRBV12-4 with TRBJ2-5; D is ambiguous. CDR3 length: 13 residues. The V end was cut by 4 bases, the J end by 7 bases, with 13 bases between. The CDR3 here is CASSYENPRTQYF. The CDR3 DNA follows: TGTGCCAGCAGTTACGAGAACCCGCGGACCCAGTACTTC.

V and J are TRBV4-2 and TRBJ2-1, with 14 bases matching TRBD2. This CDR3 has 15 amino acids. The V and J ends lost 3 bases and 6 bases, in that order; junction bases with no gene match: 1. Germline V gene lookup returns CDR1 LGHNA and CDR2 YNFKEQ. The CDR3 DNA sequence: TGTGCCAGCAGCCAGACTAGCGGGAGGGCCAATGAGCAGTTCTTC. Translated, it gives CASSQTSGRANEQFF.

CDR3 bases: TGTGCCAGTAGGCAATCTCGTGAGGGACTGAACACAGATACGCAGTATTTT. Encoded protein: CASRQSREGLNTDTQYF. The rearrangement uses TRBV19 and TRBJ2-3; D may be TRBD2 (6 bases). The CDR3 length is 17 residues. Germline V gene sequence: CDR1 LNHDA, CDR2 SQIVND (reference sequence). Deletions cut 6 bases from V and 2 bases from J, with 21 bases between.

The chain has TRBV5-1 and TRBJ1-2; D remains unclear. CDR1 SGHRS and CDR2 YFSETQ come from the germline V gene. There are 16 residues in the CDR3. V was clipped by 0 bases and J by 7 bases, with 19 bases between them. The CDR3 is CASSLGPYSTPSGYTF. DNA for the CDR3: TGCGCCAGCAGCTTGGGACCGTATTCGACTCCAAGTGGCTACACCTTC.

A note on this clone: This same CDR3 is encoded by further DNA sequences in the sample. V usage is TRBV18 and J usage is TRBJ1-2, with 7 bases matching TRBD1. The CDR3 length is 13 residues. Germline V gene sequence: CDR1 KGHSH, CDR2 LQKENI. V shed 3 bases, J shed 4 bases, and the junction held 2 bases outside the gene matches. As DNA, the CDR3 is TGTGCCAGCTCACCCCCAGGGGGCTATGGCTACACCTTC. It is translated as CASSPPGGYGYTF.

The genes are TRBV28 and TRBJ2-7; 7 bases are shared with TRBD2. The V gene's germline CDR1 is MDHEN and CDR2 SYDVKM. The CDR3 is 15 amino acids. V trimming: 6 bases; J trimming: 4 bases; junction bases outside the gene matches: 12. The CDR3 sequence is CASSQTSADHYEQYF. CDR3 in DNA: TGTGCCAGCAGCCAAACTAGCGCCGACCATTACGAGCAGTACTTC.

This chain connects TRBV30 to TRBJ2-7; weak D call: TRBD1 (5 bases). Between the trimmed V and J ends, which lost 0 bases and 6 bases, there was a span of 18 bases. Germline-derived CDR1 and CDR2 are GTSNPN and SVGIG (reference sequence). This CDR3 contains 15 residues. CDR3 sequence reads: CAWSVAPDTAREQYF. CDR3 sequence (DNA): TGTGCCTGGAGTGTAGCTCCGGACACTGCGCGCGAGCAGTACTTC.

The gene calls are TRBV19 and TRBJ1-2; D might be TRBD1 (6 bases). This CDR3 is 14 amino acids long. The V end lost 0 bases, the J end lost 8 bases, and 13 bases lay between the germline ends. Germline assignment: CDR1 LNHDA and CDR2 SQIVND (reference sequence). CDR3 nucleotide sequence: TGTGCCAGTAGTATAGAGGGGGCCCTACAGGGCTACACCTTC. Protein: CASSIEGALQGYTF.